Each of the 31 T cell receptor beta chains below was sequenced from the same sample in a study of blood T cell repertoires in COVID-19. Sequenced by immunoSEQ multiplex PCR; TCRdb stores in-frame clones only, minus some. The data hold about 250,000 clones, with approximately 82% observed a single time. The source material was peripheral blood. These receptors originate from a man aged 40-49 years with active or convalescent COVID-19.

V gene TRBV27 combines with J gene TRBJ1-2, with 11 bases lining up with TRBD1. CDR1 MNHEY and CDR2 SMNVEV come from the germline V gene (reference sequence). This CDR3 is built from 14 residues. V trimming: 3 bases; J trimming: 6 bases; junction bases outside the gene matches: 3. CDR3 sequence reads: CASSFGQGANGYTF. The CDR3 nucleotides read TGTGCCAGCAGTTTCGGACAGGGGGCGAATGGCTACACCTTC.

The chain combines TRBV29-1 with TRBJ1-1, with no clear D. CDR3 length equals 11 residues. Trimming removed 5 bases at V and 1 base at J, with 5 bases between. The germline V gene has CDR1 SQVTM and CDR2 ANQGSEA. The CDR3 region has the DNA TGCAGCGTTCAACAGAACACTGAAGCTTTCTTT. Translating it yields CSVQQNTEAFF.

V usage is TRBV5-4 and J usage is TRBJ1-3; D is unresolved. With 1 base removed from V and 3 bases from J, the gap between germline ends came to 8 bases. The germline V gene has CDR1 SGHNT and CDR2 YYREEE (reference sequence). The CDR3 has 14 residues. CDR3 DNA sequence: TGTGCCAGCAGCTTGTCGAGTGTTGGAAACACCATATATTTT. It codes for CASSLSSVGNTIYF. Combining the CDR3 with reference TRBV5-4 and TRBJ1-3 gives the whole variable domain ETGVTQSPTHLIKTRGQQVTLRCSSQSGHNTVSWYQQALGQGPQFIFQYYREEENGRGNFPPRFSGLQFPNYSSELNVNALELDDSALYLCASSLSSVGNTIYFGEGSWLTVV.

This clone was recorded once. The CDR3 DNA reads as TGTGCCAGTACCCAGACAGGGTTAGCGGAGACCCAGTACTTC. Amino acids: CASTQTGLAETQYF. This rearrangement joins TRBV19 to TRBJ2-5; the match to TRBD1 covers 7 bases. CDR1 and CDR2 (germline): LNHDA, SQIVND (reference sequence). V trimming: 7 bases; J trimming: 5 bases; junction bases outside the gene matches: 10. This CDR3 has 14 residues.

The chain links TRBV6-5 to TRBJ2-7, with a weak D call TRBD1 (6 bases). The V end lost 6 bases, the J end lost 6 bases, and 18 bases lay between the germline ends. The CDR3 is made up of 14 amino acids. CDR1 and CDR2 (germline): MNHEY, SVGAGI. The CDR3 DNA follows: TGTGCCAGCAGCCCACGAGGGGGTTCGTTCGAGCAGTACTTC. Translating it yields CASSPRGGSFEQYF.

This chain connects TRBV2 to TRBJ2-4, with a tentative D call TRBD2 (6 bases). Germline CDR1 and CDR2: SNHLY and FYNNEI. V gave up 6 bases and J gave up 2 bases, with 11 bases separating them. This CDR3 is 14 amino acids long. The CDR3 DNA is TGTGCCAGCAGAGTCGGGAGTTCCAAAAACATTCAGTACTTC. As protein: CASRVGSSKNIQYF.

The DNA of the CDR3 is TGTGCAAGTCGCTTGATGGACAGGAGCCTTCCCCGGTATGGCTACACCTTC. Translating it yields CASRLMDRSLPRYGYTF. The gene calls are TRBV12-2 and TRBJ1-2; the DNA was not used to check the table's D call, TRBD1. TRBV12-2 is flagged as a pseudogene. The CDR3 runs to 17 residues.

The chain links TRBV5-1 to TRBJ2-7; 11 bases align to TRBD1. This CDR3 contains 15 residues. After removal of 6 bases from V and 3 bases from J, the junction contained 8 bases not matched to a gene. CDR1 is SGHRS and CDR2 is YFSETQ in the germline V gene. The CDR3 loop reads CASTPWTGGIYEQYF. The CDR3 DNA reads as TGCGCCAGCACCCCATGGACAGGGGGCATCTACGAGCAGTACTTC.

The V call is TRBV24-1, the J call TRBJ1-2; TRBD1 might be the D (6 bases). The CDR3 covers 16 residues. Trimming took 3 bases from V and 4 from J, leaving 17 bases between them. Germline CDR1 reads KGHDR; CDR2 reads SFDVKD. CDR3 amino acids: CATSDVLTGHFYGYTF. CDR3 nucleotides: TGTGCCACCAGTGATGTCTTAACGGGACACTTCTATGGCTACACCTTC.

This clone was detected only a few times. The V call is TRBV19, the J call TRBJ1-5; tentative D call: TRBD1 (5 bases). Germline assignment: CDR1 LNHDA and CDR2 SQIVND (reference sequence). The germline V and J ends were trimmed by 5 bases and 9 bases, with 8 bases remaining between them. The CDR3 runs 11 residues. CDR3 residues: CASSQGPPQHF. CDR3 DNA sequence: TGTGCCAGTAGTCAGGGCCCGCCCCAGCATTTT.

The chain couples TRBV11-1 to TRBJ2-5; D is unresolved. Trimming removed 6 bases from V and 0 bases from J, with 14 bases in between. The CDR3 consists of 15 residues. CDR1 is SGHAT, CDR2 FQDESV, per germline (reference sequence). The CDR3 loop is CASRATPMYQETQYF. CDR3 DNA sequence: TGTGCCAGCAGGGCGACTCCCATGTACCAAGAGACCCAGTACTTC.

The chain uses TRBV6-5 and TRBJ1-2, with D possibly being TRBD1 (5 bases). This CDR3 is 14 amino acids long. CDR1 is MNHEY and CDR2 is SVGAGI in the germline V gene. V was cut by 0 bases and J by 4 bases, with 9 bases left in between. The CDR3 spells CASSYSGQGYGYTF. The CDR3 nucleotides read TGTGCCAGCAGTTACTCCGGGCAGGGCTATGGCTACACCTTC.

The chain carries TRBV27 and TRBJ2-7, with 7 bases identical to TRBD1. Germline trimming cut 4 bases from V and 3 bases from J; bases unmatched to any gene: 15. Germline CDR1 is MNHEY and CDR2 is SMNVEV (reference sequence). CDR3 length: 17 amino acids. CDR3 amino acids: CASSSNEGGLSYYEQYF. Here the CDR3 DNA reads TGTGCCAGCAGTTCCAACGAAGGGGGCCTGTCTTACTACGAGCAGTACTTC.

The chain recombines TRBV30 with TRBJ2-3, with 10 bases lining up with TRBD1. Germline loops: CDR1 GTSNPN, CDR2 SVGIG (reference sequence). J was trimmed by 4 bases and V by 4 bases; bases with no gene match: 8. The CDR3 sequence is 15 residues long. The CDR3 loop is CAWKLPGQGPDTQYF. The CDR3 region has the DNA TGTGCCTGGAAACTCCCGGGACAGGGGCCAGATACGCAGTATTTT.

DNA for the CDR3: TGTGCCAGTAGTATTGAGACGGGGGGGTTTAACGAGCAGTACTTC. This codes for CASSIETGGFNEQYF. The V and J genes are TRBV19 and TRBJ2-7, with 8 bases fitting TRBD2. The germline V gene has CDR1 LNHDA and CDR2 SQIVND (reference sequence). CDR3 size: 15 residues. The V gene end was trimmed by 3 bases and the J gene end by 5 bases; junction bases not matched to a gene: 9.

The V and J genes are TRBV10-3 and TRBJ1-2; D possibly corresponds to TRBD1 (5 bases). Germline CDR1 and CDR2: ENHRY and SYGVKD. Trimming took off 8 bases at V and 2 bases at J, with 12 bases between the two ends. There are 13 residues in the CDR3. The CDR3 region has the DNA TGTGCCATCCAACAGACAGAGAACTATGGCTACACCTTC. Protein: CAIQQTENYGYTF.

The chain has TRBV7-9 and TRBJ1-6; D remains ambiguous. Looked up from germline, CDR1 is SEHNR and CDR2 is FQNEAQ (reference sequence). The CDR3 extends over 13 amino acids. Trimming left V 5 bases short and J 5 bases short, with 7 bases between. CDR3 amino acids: CASSGGDNSPLHF. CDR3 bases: TGTGCCAGCAGCGGAGGCGATAATTCACCCCTCCACTTT.

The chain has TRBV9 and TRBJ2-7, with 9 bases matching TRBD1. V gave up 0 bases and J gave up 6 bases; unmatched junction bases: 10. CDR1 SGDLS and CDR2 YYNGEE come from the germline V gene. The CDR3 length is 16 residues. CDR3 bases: TGTGCCAGCAGCGTAGGAGGACAGGGGTGGGTCAGCGAGCAGTACTTC. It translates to CASSVGGQGWVSEQYF. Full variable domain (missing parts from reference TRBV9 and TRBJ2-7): DSGVTQTPKHLITATGQRVTLRCSPRSGDLSVYWYQQSLDQGLQFLIQYYNGEERAKGNILERFSAQQFPDLHSELNLSSLELGDSALYFCASSVGGQGWVSEQYFGPGTRLTVT.

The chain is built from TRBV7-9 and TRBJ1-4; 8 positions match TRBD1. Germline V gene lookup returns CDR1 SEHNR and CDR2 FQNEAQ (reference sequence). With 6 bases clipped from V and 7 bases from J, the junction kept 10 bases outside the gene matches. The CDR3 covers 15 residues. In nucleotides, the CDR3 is TGTGCCAGCAGTCCCCGGGCAGGGGGCTCTGAAAAACTGTTTTTT. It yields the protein CASSPRAGGSEKLFF.

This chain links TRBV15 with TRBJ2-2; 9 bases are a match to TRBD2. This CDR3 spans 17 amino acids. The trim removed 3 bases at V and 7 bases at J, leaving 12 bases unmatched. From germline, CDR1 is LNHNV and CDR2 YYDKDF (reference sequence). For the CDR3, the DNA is TGTGCCACCAGCAGTAAACCGGGACTAGCTCGGTTCGGGGAGCTGTTTTTT. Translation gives CATSSKPGLARFGELFF.

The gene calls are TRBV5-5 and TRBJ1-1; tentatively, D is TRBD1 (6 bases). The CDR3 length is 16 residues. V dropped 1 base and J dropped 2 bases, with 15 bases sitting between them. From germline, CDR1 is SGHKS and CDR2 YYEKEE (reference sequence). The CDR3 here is CASSLFSGQINTEAFF. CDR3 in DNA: TGTGCCAGCAGCTTGTTCTCCGGACAGATTAACACTGAAGCTTTCTTT.

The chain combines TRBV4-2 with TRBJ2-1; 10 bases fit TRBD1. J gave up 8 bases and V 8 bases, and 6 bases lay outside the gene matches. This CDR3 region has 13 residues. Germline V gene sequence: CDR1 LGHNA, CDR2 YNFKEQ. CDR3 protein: CASCRDRGHEQFF. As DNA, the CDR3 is TGTGCCAGCTGCCGGGACAGGGGCCATGAGCAGTTCTTC.

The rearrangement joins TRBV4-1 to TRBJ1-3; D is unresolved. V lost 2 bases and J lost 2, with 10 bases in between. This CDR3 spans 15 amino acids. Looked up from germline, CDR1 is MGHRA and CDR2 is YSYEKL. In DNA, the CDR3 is TGCGCCAGCAGCCAAAGAGGGCTGACTGGAAACACCATATATTTT. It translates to CASSQRGLTGNTIYF.

The CDR3 DNA reads TGTGCCAGCAGCCCCAGCCCTGCAGGGGGGACTGAAAAACTGTTTTTT. This sequence encodes CASSPSPAGGTEKLFF. The rearrangement joins TRBV7-9 to TRBJ1-4; TRBD1 agrees at 7 bases. Germline V gene lookup returns CDR1 SEHNR and CDR2 FQNEAQ (reference sequence). Germline trimming cut 5 bases from V and 7 bases from J; bases unmatched to any gene: 13. The CDR3 is made up of 16 amino acids.

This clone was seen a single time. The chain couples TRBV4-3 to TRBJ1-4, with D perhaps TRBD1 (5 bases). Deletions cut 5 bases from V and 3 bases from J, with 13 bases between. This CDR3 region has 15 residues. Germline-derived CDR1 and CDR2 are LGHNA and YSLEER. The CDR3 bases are TGCGCCAGCAGCAAATTGGGGGGGGCTAATGAAAAACTGTTTTTT. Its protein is CASSKLGGANEKLFF.

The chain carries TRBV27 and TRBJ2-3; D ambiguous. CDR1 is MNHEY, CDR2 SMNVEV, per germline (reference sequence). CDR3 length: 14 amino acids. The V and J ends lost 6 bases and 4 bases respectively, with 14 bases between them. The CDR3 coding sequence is TGTGCCAGCAGCGCTACACAGTGGGCAGATACGCAGTATTTT. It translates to CASSATQWADTQYF.

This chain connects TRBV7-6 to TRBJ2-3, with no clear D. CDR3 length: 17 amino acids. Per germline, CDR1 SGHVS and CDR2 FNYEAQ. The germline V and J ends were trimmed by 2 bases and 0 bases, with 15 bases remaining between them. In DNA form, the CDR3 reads TGTGCCAGCAGCTTATTTGAACCCGACACTAGCACAGATACGCAGTATTTT. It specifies CASSLFEPDTSTDTQYF.

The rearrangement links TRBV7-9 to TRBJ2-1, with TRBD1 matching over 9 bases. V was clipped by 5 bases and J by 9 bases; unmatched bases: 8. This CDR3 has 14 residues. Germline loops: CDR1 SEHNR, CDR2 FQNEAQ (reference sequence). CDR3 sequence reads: CASSATQGAGEQFF. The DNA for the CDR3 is TGTGCCAGCAGCGCGACACAGGGGGCCGGTGAGCAGTTCTTC.

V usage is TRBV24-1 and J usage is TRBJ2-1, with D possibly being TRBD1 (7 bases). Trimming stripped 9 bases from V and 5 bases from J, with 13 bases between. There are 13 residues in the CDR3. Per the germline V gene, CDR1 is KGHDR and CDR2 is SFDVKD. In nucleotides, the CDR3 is TGTGCCACCTCAGGGGGGAATAACAATGAGCAGTTCTTC. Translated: CATSGGNNNEQFF.

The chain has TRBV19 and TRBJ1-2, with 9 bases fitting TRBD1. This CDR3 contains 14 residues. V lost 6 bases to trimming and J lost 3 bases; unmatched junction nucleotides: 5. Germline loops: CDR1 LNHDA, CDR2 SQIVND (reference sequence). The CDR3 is CASSGTGMHYGYTF. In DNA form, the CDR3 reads TGTGCCAGTAGCGGGACAGGGATGCACTATGGCTACACCTTC.

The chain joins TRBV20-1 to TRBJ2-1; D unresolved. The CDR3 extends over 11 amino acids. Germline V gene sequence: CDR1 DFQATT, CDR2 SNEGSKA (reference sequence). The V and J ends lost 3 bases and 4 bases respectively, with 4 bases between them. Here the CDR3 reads CSAREYNEQFF. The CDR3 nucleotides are TGCAGTGCTAGGGAGTACAATGAGCAGTTCTTC.